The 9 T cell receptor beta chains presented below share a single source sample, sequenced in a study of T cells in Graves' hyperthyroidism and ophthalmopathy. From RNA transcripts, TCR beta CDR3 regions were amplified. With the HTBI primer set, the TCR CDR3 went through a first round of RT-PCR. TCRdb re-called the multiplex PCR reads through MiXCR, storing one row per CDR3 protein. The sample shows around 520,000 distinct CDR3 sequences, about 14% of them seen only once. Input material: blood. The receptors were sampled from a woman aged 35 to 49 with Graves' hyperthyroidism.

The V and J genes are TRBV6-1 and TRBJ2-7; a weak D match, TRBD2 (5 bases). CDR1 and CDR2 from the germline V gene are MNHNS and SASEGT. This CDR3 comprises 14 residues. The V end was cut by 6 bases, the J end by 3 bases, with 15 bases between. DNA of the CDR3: TGTGCCAGCAGGAGACGGGAAGAGAACTACGAGCAGTACTTC. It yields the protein CASRRREENYEQYF.

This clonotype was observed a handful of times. CDR3 region: CASGQTDNSPLHF. The CDR3 bases are TGTGCCAGCGGACAGACCGATAATTCACCCCTCCACTTT. V usage is TRBV6-2 or TRBV6-3 and J usage is TRBJ1-6; TRBD1 might be the D (6 bases). Germline CDR1 MNHEY, CDR2 SVGEGT. The length of the CDR3 is 13 residues. Deletions cut 8 bases from V and 5 bases from J, with 10 bases between.

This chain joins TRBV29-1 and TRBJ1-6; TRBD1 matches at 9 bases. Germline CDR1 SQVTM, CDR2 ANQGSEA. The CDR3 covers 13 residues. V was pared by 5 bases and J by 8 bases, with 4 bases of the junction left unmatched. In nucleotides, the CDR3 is TGCAGCGTTCGACAGGGGGGAGATTCACCCCTCCACTTT. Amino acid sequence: CSVRQGGDSPLHF. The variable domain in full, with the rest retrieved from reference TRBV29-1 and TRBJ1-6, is SAVISQKPSRDICQRGTSLTIQCQVDSQVTMMFWYRQQPGQSLTLIATANQGSEATYESGFVIDKFPISRPNLTFSTLTVSNMSPEDSSIYLCSVRQGGDSPLHFGNGTRLTVT.

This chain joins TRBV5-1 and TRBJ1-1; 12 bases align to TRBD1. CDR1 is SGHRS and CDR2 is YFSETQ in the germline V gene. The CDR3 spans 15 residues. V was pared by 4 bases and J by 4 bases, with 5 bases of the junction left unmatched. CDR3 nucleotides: TGCGCCAGCAGCCCCGGGACAGGGGGCGTCACTGAAGCTTTCTTT. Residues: CASSPGTGGVTEAFF.

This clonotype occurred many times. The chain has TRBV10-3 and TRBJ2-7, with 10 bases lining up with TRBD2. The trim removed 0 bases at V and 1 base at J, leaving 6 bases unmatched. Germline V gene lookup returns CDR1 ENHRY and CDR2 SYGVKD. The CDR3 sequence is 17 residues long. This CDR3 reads CAISESLAGDHSYEQYF. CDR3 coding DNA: TGTGCCATCAGTGAGTCCCTAGCGGGAGACCATTCCTACGAGCAGTACTTC.

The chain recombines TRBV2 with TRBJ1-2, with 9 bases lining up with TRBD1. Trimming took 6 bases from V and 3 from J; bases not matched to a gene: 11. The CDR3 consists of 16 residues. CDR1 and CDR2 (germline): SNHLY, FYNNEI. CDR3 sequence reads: CASRGMKRDRDYGYTF. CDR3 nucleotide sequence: TGTGCCAGCAGGGGAATGAAGCGGGACAGGGACTATGGCTACACCTTC.

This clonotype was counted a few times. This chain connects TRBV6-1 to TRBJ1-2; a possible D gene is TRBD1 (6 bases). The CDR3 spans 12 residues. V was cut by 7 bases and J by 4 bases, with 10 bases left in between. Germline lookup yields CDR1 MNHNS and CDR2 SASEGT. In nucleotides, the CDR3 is TGTGCCAGCAAGGGGACAAGCTATGGCTACACCTTC. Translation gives CASKGTSYGYTF.

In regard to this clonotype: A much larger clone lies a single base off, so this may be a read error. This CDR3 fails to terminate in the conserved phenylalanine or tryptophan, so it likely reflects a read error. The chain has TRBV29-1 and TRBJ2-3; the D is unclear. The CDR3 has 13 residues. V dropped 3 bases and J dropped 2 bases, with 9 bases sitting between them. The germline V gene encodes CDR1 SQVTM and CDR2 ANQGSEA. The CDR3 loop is CSVDFGFTDTQYS. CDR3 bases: TGCAGCGTTGATTTCGGGTTCACAGATACGCAGTATTCT.

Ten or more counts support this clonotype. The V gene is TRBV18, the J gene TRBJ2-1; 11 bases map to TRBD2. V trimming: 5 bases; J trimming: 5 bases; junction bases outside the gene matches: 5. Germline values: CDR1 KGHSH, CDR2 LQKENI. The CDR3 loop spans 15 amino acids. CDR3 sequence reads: CASSVTSGSDNEQFF. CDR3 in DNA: TGTGCCAGCTCAGTCACTAGCGGGAGTGACAATGAGCAGTTCTTC.